A selection of T cell receptor beta chains follows, all from one sample in a study of CD8+ T cells in alopecia areata. Produced via immunoSEQ multiplex PCR; TCRdb's table is partial and in-frame only. The sample has more than 95,000 clones, around 50% seen once; the top ten hold about 9%. What was sequenced was CD4+ T cells sorted from blood. All receptors derive from a human donor in good health. CDR3s leave out the opening cysteine and the closing phenylalanine or tryptophan. Each record gives: V gene, J gene, CDR3 protein.

TRBV6-5	TRBJ2-7	ASSATSGGYEQY
TRBV4-1	TRBJ1-5	ASSQYPGQGDANQPQH
TRBV27	TRBJ1-1	ASSPPARGRTEAF
TRBV4-2	TRBJ2-1	ASSHAGLSGERYEQF
TRBV29-1	TRBJ2-5	SVAYVAGGLQETQY
TRBV5-1	TRBJ2-7	ASSLDRAGEQY
TRBV5-1	TRBJ1-2	ASSSTENYGYT
TRBV29-1	TRBJ1-6	SVGTTENSPLH
TRBV29-1	TRBJ2-1	SVVRQHREQF
TRBV30	TRBJ2-3	AWSSWGGMADTQY
TRBV18	TRBJ2-5	ASSPNQETQY
TRBV29-1	TRBJ1-4	SVAPRLANEKLF
TRBV29-1	TRBJ2-1	SARSGGRNNEQF
TRBV10-2	TRBJ2-7	ASREVGYEQY
TRBV28	TRBJ1-1	ASSLAAQGANTEAF
TRBV29-1	TRBJ2-1	SVDRGSYNEQF
TRBV4-2	TRBJ1-1	ASSQDEGTEAF
TRBV6-6	TRBJ1-6	ASSQSGNSPLH
TRBV4-2	TRBJ2-7	ASSYGQGTPTSYEQY
TRBV30	TRBJ1-2	AWSDGLYGYT
TRBV7-2	TRBJ2-2	ASSYDRNTGELF
TRBV10-3	TRBJ2-7	AISDSGGELYEQY
TRBV4-3	TRBJ2-1	ASSQDLGGGDSYNEQF
TRBV29-1	TRBJ2-1	SVEVRGALIEQF
TRBV6-5	TRBJ1-1	ASSGTAGNLV
TRBV20-1	TRBJ1-1	SARVPEAF
TRBV7-2	TRBJ2-5	ASSFRGYQETQY
TRBV4-1	TRBJ2-3	ASSQGARGLAGVTSTDTQY
TRBV7-9	TRBJ2-7	ASSLQGGIIYEQY
TRBV4-2	TRBJ1-2	ASSQDTWQQESYGYT
TRBV6-1	TRBJ1-1	ASRVYPGDTEAF
TRBV29-1	TRBJ1-4	SVAQYRELF
TRBV5-6	TRBJ2-5	ASSLVGAGETQY
TRBV6-5	TRBJ2-7	ASSYSSQGPSYEQY
TRBV30	TRBJ2-4	AWSVTRGQGIQY
TRBV29-1	TRBJ1-2	SVVGPTGGYT
TRBV29-1	TRBJ1-1	SVRRTGGSDTEAF
TRBV5-1	TRBJ1-2	ASSLERERGYT
TRBV5-6	TRBJ2-3	ASSSGQDTQY
TRBV19	TRBJ2-5	ASSTPGPIQETQY
TRBV29-1	TRBJ1-1	SVRDRGLHTEAF
TRBV5-1	TRBJ2-3	ASSIDQGADTQY
TRBV7-9	TRBJ2-1	ASSSLTGASSYNEQF
TRBV5-4	TRBJ2-1	ASSLLVATGEQF
TRBV19	TRBJ1-6	ASKWSSYNSPLH
TRBV6-1	TRBJ2-5	ASSAQAETQY
TRBV4-1	TRBJ2-4	ASSQGLRGNIQY
TRBV9	TRBJ2-1	ASSASWGGEQF
TRBV28	TRBJ1-2	ASSTGGAGYGYT
TRBV5-1	TRBJ2-1	ASSLISGGAVEQF
TRBV29-1	TRBJ2-5	SVVPRDRENQY